This entry lists 22 T cell receptor beta chains sequenced from one sample in a study of blood T cell repertoires in COVID-19. Clones were read by immunoSEQ multiplex PCR, and TCRdb kept only the in-frame ones, dropping some. Seen here are 250,000 to 400,000 clones, around 87% observed once, and the top ten hold 1%. The sequenced material came from peripheral blood. The receptors come from a man aged 45 to 65 with active or convalescent COVID-19.

The genes are TRBV11-3 and TRBJ2-3; 9 bases map to TRBD2. From germline, CDR1 is SGHNT and CDR2 YENEEA. Trimming took 4 bases from V and 8 from J; bases not matched to a gene: 4. This CDR3 region has 13 residues. The CDR3 nucleotides read TGTGCCAGCAGCTGGGGGACTAGCTCTACGCAGTATTTT. It specifies CASSWGTSSTQYF.

This clone was seen just once. V usage is TRBV6-6 and J usage is TRBJ2-7; 7 nucleotides match TRBD2. V shed 6 bases, J shed 3 bases, and the junction held 8 bases outside the gene matches. Germline V gene data show CDR1 as MNHNY and CDR2 as SVGAGI (reference sequence). This CDR3 contains 14 residues. CDR3 loop: CASRVAGGNYEQYF. CDR3 sequence (DNA): TGTGCCAGCAGGGTAGCGGGCGGAAACTACGAGCAGTACTTC.

The sample holds a few counts of this clone. The chain couples TRBV19 to TRBJ2-7; TRBD1 is a possible D gene (6 bases). V gave up 5 bases and J gave up 6 bases, with 17 bases separating them. The CDR3 covers 14 residues. The V gene's germline CDR1 is LNHDA and CDR2 SQIVND (reference sequence). DNA for the CDR3: TGTGCCAGTAGTCCAGGGGCAGCGCACGGCGAGCAGTACTTC. The encoded protein is CASSPGAAHGEQYF.

V usage is TRBV6-1 and J usage is TRBJ1-6, with 7 bases lining up with TRBD1. The CDR3 totals 13 residues. Germline loops: CDR1 MNHNS, CDR2 SASEGT. J lost 10 bases, V lost 6 bases, and 6 bases had no gene match. The CDR3 here is CASSSRGESPLHF. The CDR3 coding sequence is TGTGCCAGCAGCTCCAGGGGGGAATCACCCCTCCACTTT.

This clone is a singleton in its sample. J is TRBJ2-5 and V is TRBV9, with TRBD2 matching 8 bases. V was pared by 0 bases and J by 2 bases, with 6 bases of the junction left unmatched. The germline V gene has CDR1 SGDLS and CDR2 YYNGEE. The CDR3 contains 16 residues. The CDR3 loop is CASSVATGGPQETQYF. The DNA for the CDR3 is TGTGCCAGCAGCGTAGCAACGGGAGGGCCACAAGAGACCCAGTACTTC.

The genes are TRBV28 and TRBJ1-1, with D uncertain. Germline CDR1 and CDR2: MDHEN and SYDVKM. Deletions cut 0 bases from V and 5 bases from J, with 7 bases between. This CDR3 spans 13 amino acids. The chain's CDR3 is CASSLWRGTEAFF. The CDR3, as DNA: TGTGCCAGCAGTTTATGGCGAGGAACTGAAGCTTTCTTT.

To note about this clone: One junction end disagrees with the germline gene, perhaps due to a read error. The chain employs TRBV9 and TRBJ1-4; D is undetermined. The CDR3 loop spans 13 amino acids. Germline assignment: CDR1 SGDLS and CDR2 YYNGEE. CDR3 coding DNA: TGTGCCAGCAGCGTGACAACAAATGAAAAACTGTTTTTT. Its protein is CASSVTTNEKLFF.

This clone was observed a single time. The chain employs TRBV5-6 and TRBJ1-5; no firm D call. The germline CDR1 and CDR2 sequences are SGHDT and YYEEEE. The CDR3 is 13 residues long. V was clipped by 0 bases and J by 9 bases, with 10 bases between them. CDR3 nucleotide sequence: TGTGCCAGCAGCTTGGCTGGAGTACCGCCCCAGCATTTT. Its translation: CASSLAGVPPQHF.

The chain employs TRBV27 and TRBJ2-7, with unresolved D. CDR3 length: 14 residues. Germline V gives CDR1 MNHEY, CDR2 SMNVEV (reference sequence). The germline V and J ends were trimmed by 6 bases and 2 bases, with 14 bases remaining between them. The CDR3 reads CASRARRHTYEQYF. The CDR3 bases are TGTGCCAGCAGGGCTCGTCGCCACACCTACGAGCAGTACTTC.

The J gene is TRBJ2-5, the V gene TRBV5-1; D unresolved. V lost 0 bases, J lost 1 base, and 4 bases lay in between. The CDR3 extends over 13 amino acids. Germline V CDR1 and CDR2: SGHRS, YFSETQ. CDR3 in DNA: TGCGCCAGCAGCTTGGCCCGCCAAGAGACCCAGTACTTC. Translated, it gives CASSLARQETQYF.

The rearrangement uses TRBV4-1 and TRBJ1-4, with D maybe TRBD1 (6 bases). The CDR3 contains 15 residues. From germline, CDR1 is MGHRA and CDR2 YSYEKL. The V and J ends lost 5 bases and 4 bases respectively, with 14 bases between them. DNA for the CDR3: TGCGCCAGCAGCTTCCAGGGGAAAAATAATGAAAAACTGTTTTTT. Translating it yields CASSFQGKNNEKLFF.

The V gene is TRBV19, the J gene TRBJ2-7; 14 nucleotides agree with TRBD2. CDR1 LNHDA and CDR2 SQIVND come from the germline V gene (reference sequence). There are 17 residues in the CDR3. V shed 5 bases, J shed 0 bases, and the junction held 6 bases outside the gene matches. The CDR3 nucleotides read TGTGCCAGTAGTCCCGGACTAGCGGGGGGCCTCTCCTACGAGCAGTACTTC. This sequence encodes CASSPGLAGGLSYEQYF.

The CDR3 region has the DNA TGTGCCAGCAGTTACTCGAAGGGAGGGTCGGGCACTGAAGCTTTCTTT. This encodes CASSYSKGGSGTEAFF. This chain uses TRBV6-5 with TRBJ1-1; D remains unclear. CDR3 length equals 16 residues. CDR1 and CDR2 (germline): MNHEY, SVGAGI. Between the trimmed V and J ends, which lost 0 bases and 4 bases, there was a span of 15 bases.

This clone was seen just once. The rearrangement joins TRBV2 to TRBJ2-7, with TRBD2 matching 10 bases. The CDR3 loop spans 15 amino acids. Trimming at V came to 6 bases and at J to 2 bases, leaving 7 bases not matched to a gene. Germline CDR1 is SNHLY and CDR2 is FYNNEI. The chain's CDR3 is CASRPGLAFPYEQYF. DNA for the CDR3: TGTGCCAGCAGGCCGGGACTAGCGTTCCCCTACGAGCAGTACTTC.

The V gene is TRBV19, the J gene TRBJ2-6; unclear D gene. The V end lost 0 bases, the J end lost 0 bases, and 3 bases lay between the germline ends. The germline gives CDR1 LNHDA, CDR2 SQIVND (reference sequence). The CDR3 loop spans 15 amino acids. The CDR3 here is CASSIDSSGANVLTF. The CDR3 DNA is TGTGCCAGTAGTATAGACAGCTCTGGGGCCAACGTCCTGACTTTC.

The chain uses TRBV7-2 and TRBJ2-7, with 12 bases lining up with TRBD2. V was pared by 4 bases and J by 4 bases, with 5 bases of the junction left unmatched. Germline V lookup: CDR1 SGHTA, CDR2 FQGNSA. This CDR3 has 15 amino acids. As DNA, the CDR3 is TGTGCCAGCAGCTCGTCTAGCGGGGGGGGATACGAGCAGTACTTC. Translated: CASSSSSGGGYEQYF.

The chain uses TRBV4-3 and TRBJ1-5; 7 bases align to TRBD1. Germline CDR1 is LGHNA and CDR2 is YSLEER. After removal of 8 bases from V and 7 bases from J, the junction contained 11 bases not matched to a gene. This CDR3 spans 14 amino acids. The CDR3 is CASGGQGVGQPQHF. CDR3 in DNA: TGCGCCAGCGGGGGCCAGGGGGTGGGGCAGCCCCAGCATTTT.

This chain links TRBV5-5 with TRBJ1-5, with D possibly being TRBD1 (5 bases). Germline V gene data show CDR1 as SGHKS and CDR2 as YYEKEE (reference sequence). Deletions cut 2 bases from V and 5 bases from J, with 8 bases between. The CDR3 runs to 13 residues. Here the CDR3 reads CASSFTGDQPQHF. The CDR3, as DNA: TGTGCCAGCAGCTTTACAGGAGATCAGCCCCAGCATTTT.

This chain joins TRBV27 and TRBJ2-7, with 11 positions matching TRBD2. The length of the CDR3 is 21 residues. With 3 bases clipped from V and 3 bases from J, the junction kept 22 bases outside the gene matches. Germline V lookup: CDR1 MNHEY, CDR2 SMNVEV (reference sequence). The CDR3 DNA reads as TGTGCCAGCAGTTTTGTTGCTTACCGGGACAGGCGACTAGCGGGAATCTACGAGCAGTACTTC. Translation gives CASSFVAYRDRRLAGIYEQYF.

The rearrangement joins TRBV6-5 to TRBJ2-1; maybe TRBD2 (5 bases). The CDR3 is 13 amino acids. V lost 7 bases, J lost 9 bases, and 16 bases lay in between. Per germline, CDR1 MNHEY and CDR2 SVGAGI. CDR3 region: CASIPSYGGEQFF. The CDR3 nucleotides read TGTGCCAGCATCCCATCCTATGGAGGTGAGCAGTTCTTC.

This clone was observed a handful of times. The chain uses TRBV14 and TRBJ1-2; TRBD1 might be the D (6 bases). The length of the CDR3 is 17 residues. The V gene lost 4 bases and the J gene lost 8 bases, with 26 bases spanning the gap. Germline V lookup: CDR1 SGHDN, CDR2 FVKESK. In DNA, the CDR3 is TGTGCCAGCAGCCCAGCCAAGATACGGGGGGCGTACGACGGCTACACCTTC. Residues: CASSPAKIRGAYDGYTF. Together with reference TRBV14 and TRBJ1-2, the CDR3 gives the full variable domain: EAGVTQFPSHSVIEKGQTVTLRCDPISGHDNLYWYRRVMGKEIKFLLHFVKESKQDESGMPNNRFLAERTGGTYSTLKVQPAELEDSGVYFCASSPAKIRGAYDGYTFGSGTRLTVV.

The V call is TRBV15, the J call TRBJ2-1; TRBD2 agrees at 8 bases. The CDR3 sequence is 17 residues long. The germline V gene has CDR1 LNHNV and CDR2 YYDKDF (reference sequence). After removal of 4 bases from V and 4 bases from J, the junction contained 12 bases not matched to a gene. Written as DNA, the CDR3 is TGTGCCACCAGCACAGGAAGCGGGAGTTCGGGATACAATGAGCAGTTCTTC. Protein: CATSTGSGSSGYNEQFF.